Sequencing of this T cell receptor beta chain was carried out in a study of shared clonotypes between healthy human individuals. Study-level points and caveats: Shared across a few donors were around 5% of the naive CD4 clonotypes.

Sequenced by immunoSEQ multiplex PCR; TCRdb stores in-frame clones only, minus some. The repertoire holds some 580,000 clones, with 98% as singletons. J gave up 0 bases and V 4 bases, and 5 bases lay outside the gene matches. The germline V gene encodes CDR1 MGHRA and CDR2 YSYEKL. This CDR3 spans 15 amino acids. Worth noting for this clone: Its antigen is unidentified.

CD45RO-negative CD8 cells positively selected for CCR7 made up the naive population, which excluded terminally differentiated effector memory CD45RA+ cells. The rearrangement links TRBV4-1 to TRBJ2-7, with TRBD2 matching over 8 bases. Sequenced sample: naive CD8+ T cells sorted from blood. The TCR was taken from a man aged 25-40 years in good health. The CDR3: CASSLSGSTSYEQYF. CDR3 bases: TGCGCCAGCAGCCTGAGCGGGAGCACCTCCTACGAGCAGTACTTC.